These 20 T cell receptor beta chains were all obtained from the same sample, sequenced in a study of blood T cell repertoires in COVID-19. Generated by immunoSEQ multiplex PCR, the TCRdb table keeps only in-frame clones and is missing some. The sample holds more than 150,000 clones, roughly 86% seen once. The material sequenced was peripheral blood. These receptors came from a man between 60 and 75 years old with COVID-19, enrolled during active disease.

This clone was seen more than once but under ten times. The chain combines TRBV5-6 with TRBJ1-2; 12 nucleotides line up with TRBD1. J gave up 7 bases and V 3 bases, and 10 bases lay outside the gene matches. This CDR3 has 16 residues. CDR1 and CDR2 from the germline V gene are SGHDT and YYEEEE. The CDR3 nucleotides read TGTGCCAGCAGCTCGACCGCGGGACAGGGGGCGATTGGCTACACCTTC. Translating gives CASSSTAGQGAIGYTF.

The gene calls are TRBV10-3 and TRBJ2-1; tentatively, D is TRBD1 (6 bases). Germline V gives CDR1 ENHRY, CDR2 SYGVKD. V was cut by 6 bases and J by 7 bases, with 10 bases left in between. The CDR3 totals 12 residues. CDR3 region: CAISETGNEQFF. The DNA for the CDR3 is TGTGCCATCAGCGAAACAGGGAATGAGCAGTTCTTC.

The chain joins TRBV6-5 to TRBJ2-1; a weak D match, TRBD1 (6 bases). Per germline, CDR1 MNHEY and CDR2 SVGAGI. The V and J ends lost 4 bases and 3 bases respectively, with 13 bases between them. This CDR3 contains 15 residues. The DNA for the CDR3 is TGTGCCAGCAGTTTTTCGCAGGGGATCTACAATGAGCAGTTCTTC. It specifies CASSFSQGIYNEQFF.

V and J are TRBV5-1 and TRBJ2-6, with TRBD2 identical over 9 bases. CDR3 length: 18 residues. V shed 0 bases and J 1 base; nucleotides not matched to a gene: 5. The germline gives CDR1 SGHRS, CDR2 YFSETQ. The CDR3 nucleotides read TGCGCCAGCAGCTTGGGTAGCGGGAGCCCATCTGGGGCCAACGTCCTGACTTTC. Its translation is CASSLGSGSPSGANVLTF.

The chain uses TRBV2 and TRBJ2-3; possibly TRBD2 for D (7 bases). This CDR3 has 16 residues. Germline CDR1 and CDR2: SNHLY and FYNNEI. Trimming stripped 1 base from V and 2 bases from J, with 13 bases between. CDR3 coding DNA: TGTGCCAGCAGTGAAGGACGGGGGGCCAACACAGATACGCAGTATTTT. This codes for CASSEGRGANTDTQYF.

The V gene is TRBV11-3, the J gene TRBJ2-7; 14 bases align to TRBD2. The CDR3 has 17 amino acids. J gave up 0 bases and V 4 bases, and 5 bases lay outside the gene matches. Germline assignment: CDR1 SGHNT and CDR2 YENEEA. The CDR3 protein is CASSSAGLAGGSYEQYF. CDR3 DNA: TGTGCCAGCAGCTCAGCAGGACTAGCGGGAGGCTCCTACGAGCAGTACTTC.

The J gene is TRBJ1-1, the V gene TRBV19, with TRBD1 matching over 9 bases. The germline CDR1 and CDR2 sequences are LNHDA and SQIVND (reference sequence). The CDR3 sequence is 14 residues long. The junction had 10 bases not matched to a gene; V was cut back by 9 bases and J by 5 bases. CDR3 DNA sequence: TGTGCCAGCACTAACAGGGGGCGCGTAACTGAAGCTTTCTTT. This encodes CASTNRGRVTEAFF. The variable domain in full, completed from reference TRBV19 and TRBJ1-1, reads DGGITQSPKYLFRKEGQNVTLSCEQNLNHDAMYWYRQDPGQGLRLIYYSQIVNDFQKGDIAEGYSVSREKKESFPLTVTSAQKNPTAFYLCASTNRGRVTEAFFGQGTRLTVV.

The rearrangement joins TRBV10-3 to TRBJ2-7; TRBD2 matches 12 bases. This CDR3 is built from 15 residues. Germline values: CDR1 ENHRY, CDR2 SYGVKD. J lost 4 bases, V lost 11 bases, and 12 bases had no gene match. CDR3 nucleotides: TGTGCCTCCCAATCTTGGACTAGCGGGGTTTACGAGCAGTACTTC. Translation: CASQSWTSGVYEQYF.

The rearrangement joins TRBV4-2 to TRBJ2-7, with 10 bases that match TRBD1. J lost 2 bases, V lost 0 bases, and 4 bases had no gene match. This CDR3 has 16 residues. Germline V CDR1 and CDR2: LGHNA, YNFKEQ. The CDR3 bases are TGTGCCAGCAGCCAAGATGTGGGACAGGGGACCTACGAGCAGTACTTC. Its translation: CASSQDVGQGTYEQYF.

V and J are TRBV19 and TRBJ2-7; TRBD1 agrees at 8 bases. Looked up from germline, CDR1 is LNHDA and CDR2 is SQIVND (reference sequence). V was clipped by 5 bases and J by 2 bases; unmatched bases: 8. This CDR3 has 15 amino acids. The CDR3 is CASSPSGTGAYEQYF. As DNA, the CDR3 is TGTGCCAGTAGTCCCTCCGGGACAGGCGCCTACGAGCAGTACTTC.

V gene TRBV6-6 combines with J gene TRBJ1-5; D possibly corresponds to TRBD1 (5 bases). The CDR3 length is 14 residues. CDR1 is MNHNY and CDR2 is SVGAGI in the germline V gene (reference sequence). Trimming removed 7 bases at V and 1 base at J, with 11 bases between. The CDR3 loop is CASNLAGSNQPQHF. The CDR3 region has the DNA TGTGCCAGCAATCTTGCAGGGAGCAATCAGCCCCAGCATTTT.

V gene TRBV2 combines with J gene TRBJ1-1; D unclear. V was clipped by 6 bases and J by 4 bases, with 15 bases between them. CDR3 length: 14 amino acids. Germline values: CDR1 SNHLY, CDR2 FYNNEI. The CDR3, as DNA: TGTGCCAGCAGACGACTACTGTCGGGCACTGAAGCTTTCTTT. Translated, it gives CASRRLLSGTEAFF.

Points on this clone: Mismatch with germline at one junction end may stem from a read error. The same CDR3 also results from other DNA sequences found in this sample. In DNA, the CDR3 is TGTGCCAGTAGTATCCCCGCCGGGAACACTGAAGCTTTCTTC. This codes for CASSIPAGNTEAFF. This rearrangement joins TRBV19 to TRBJ1-1; D ambiguous. Germline V lookup: CDR1 LNHDA, CDR2 SQIVND (reference sequence). This CDR3 contains 14 residues. Together with reference TRBV19 and TRBJ1-1, the CDR3 gives the full variable domain: DGGITQSPKYLFRKEGQNVTLSCEQNLNHDAMYWYRQDPGQGLRLIYYSQIVNDFQKGDIAEGYSVSREKKESFPLTVTSAQKNPTAFYLCASSIPAGNTEAFFGQGTRLTVV.

This clone was picked up one time. The rearrangement joins TRBV19 to TRBJ1-2; 7 nucleotides line up with TRBD1. This CDR3 is 15 amino acids long. V was clipped by 0 bases and J by 4 bases; unmatched bases: 5. Germline CDR1 reads LNHDA; CDR2 reads SQIVND (reference sequence). The CDR3, as DNA: TGTGCCAGTAGTATAGATTACAGGGGAGGCTATGGCTACACCTTC. Protein: CASSIDYRGGYGYTF.

This clone came up once. The V and J genes are TRBV19 and TRBJ1-4, with a tentative D call TRBD1 (6 bases). The CDR3 extends over 14 amino acids. CDR1 is LNHDA and CDR2 is SQIVND in the germline V gene (reference sequence). The V gene lost 8 bases and the J gene lost 2 bases, with 12 bases spanning the gap. CDR3 loop: CASCSQGTNEKLFF. CDR3 DNA: TGTGCCAGTTGTTCCCAGGGGACTAATGAAAAACTGTTTTTT.

The V call is TRBV4-3, the J call TRBJ1-2; D gene ambiguous. CDR3 length: 14 amino acids. The V gene lost 0 bases and the J gene lost 4 bases, with 9 bases spanning the gap. Germline V CDR1 and CDR2: LGHNA, YSLEER. The CDR3 DNA reads as TGCGCCAGCAGCCAAGATAGGACTGGCTATGGCTACACCTTC. It specifies CASSQDRTGYGYTF.

This clone has a single count. The gene calls are TRBV25-1 and TRBJ1-2, with TRBD1 identical over 9 bases. The CDR3 is 16 amino acids. Germline assignment: CDR1 MGHDK and CDR2 SYGVNS. V was clipped by 4 bases and J by 9 bases; unmatched bases: 15. In DNA, the CDR3 is TGTGCCAGCAGTGGAGGGACACCGGGACAGGGATTACGCTACACCTTC. Its translation is CASSGGTPGQGLRYTF.

The table lists this clone with a count of one. This rearrangement joins TRBV9 to TRBJ1-1, with D possibly matching TRBD1 (5 bases). Germline V lookup: CDR1 SGDLS, CDR2 YYNGEE. The CDR3 loop spans 13 amino acids. V was trimmed by 3 bases and J by 5 bases, leaving 11 bases between them. The CDR3 nucleotides read TGTGCCAGCAGCGAGCAGGGTTGGACTGAAGCTTTCTTT. Encoded protein: CASSEQGWTEAFF.

V and J are TRBV24-1 and TRBJ2-1; 9 nucleotides line up with TRBD1. The CDR3 is 14 residues long. Germline V gives CDR1 KGHDR, CDR2 SFDVKD. The J segment lost 7 bases and the V segment lost 6 bases, leaving 6 bases of the junction unmatched. The CDR3 nucleotides are TGTGCCACCAGTATGACAGGGGGGTCGAATGAGCAGTTCTTC. Protein product: CATSMTGGSNEQFF.

This chain connects TRBV5-1 to TRBJ1-3; no definite D call. This CDR3 region has 14 residues. Germline V gives CDR1 SGHRS, CDR2 YFSETQ. The V end was cut by 2 bases, the J end by 0 bases, with 6 bases between. CDR3 protein: CASSLQSSGNTIYF. CDR3 sequence (DNA): TGCGCCAGCAGCTTACAGAGCTCTGGAAACACCATATATTTT.